Following are 22 T cell receptor beta chains from one sample sequenced in a study of T-cell reconstitution after alpha-beta-depleted transplantation in children. Researchers prepared the TCRbeta library using unique molecular identifiers, the study reports. TCRdb reprocessed the PCR reads with MiXCR, giving one entry per CDR3 protein. This sample has around 270,000 distinct CDR3 sequences, with about 9.5% found just once. Sequenced here: PBMCs, sampled before TCRalphabeta/CD19-depleted stem cell transplant. The source of these receptors is a boy less than two years old with acute myeloid leukemia, due to receive a stem cell transplant.

In this sample, this clonotype turned up many times. The chain has TRBV19 and TRBJ2-3; weak D call: TRBD1 (6 bases). The V gene lost 3 bases and the J gene lost 3 bases, with 10 bases spanning the gap. Germline V gene lookup returns CDR1 LNHDA and CDR2 SQIVND (reference sequence). The CDR3 extends over 14 amino acids. CDR3 sequence: CASSIVRGTDTQYF. The DNA of the CDR3 is TGTGCCAGTAGTATCGTGAGGGGGACAGATACGCAGTATTTT.

The genes are TRBV11-2 and TRBJ2-7; TRBD2 matches 9 bases. Unmatched junction bases numbered 8, after V lost 1 base and J lost 4 bases. Germline V gene sequence: CDR1 SGHAT, CDR2 FQNNGV. This CDR3 has 16 residues. This chain's CDR3 is CASSLGREGRVYEQYF. The CDR3 DNA is TGTGCCAGCAGCTTAGGGCGGGAGGGCCGGGTTTACGAGCAGTACTTC.

Note on this clonotype: A junction boundary mismatches the germline segment, possibly from a read error. The chain uses TRBV12-3 or TRBV12-4 and TRBJ1-5, with D hard to call. The CDR3 runs to 14 residues. CDR3 loop: CASRTDYSIQPQHF. The CDR3 bases are TGTGCCAGCAGAACAGACTATAGCATTCAGCCCCAGCATTTT.

This clonotype was counted ten times or more. This chain connects TRBV4-3 to TRBJ2-5, with 7 bases aligning to TRBD2. With V trimmed by 5 bases and J by 2 bases, 2 bases remained unmatched. Germline V gene data show CDR1 as LGHNA and CDR2 as YSLEER. CDR3 length equals 13 residues. This chain's CDR3 is CASSGRVQETQYF. CDR3 bases: TGCGCCAGCAGCGGGAGGGTTCAAGAGACCCAGTACTTC.

This clonotype was picked up a small number of times. Sequence at one end of the junction differs from germline and may be a read error. This chain links TRBV28 with TRBJ2-2; D unresolved. The CDR3 is 16 residues long. Germline assignment: CDR1 MDHEN and CDR2 SYDVKM. CDR3 region: CASSLWTWANTGELFF. The CDR3 DNA reads as TGTGCCAGCAGTCTATGGACGTGGGCGAACACCGGGGAGCTGTTTTTT.

This clonotype has at least ten counts. This chain connects TRBV11-2 to TRBJ2-1; TRBD2 agrees at 12 bases. J lost 8 bases, V lost 1 base, and 3 bases had no gene match. CDR3 length equals 15 residues. Germline V lookup: CDR1 SGHAT, CDR2 FQNNGV. The CDR3 sequence is CASSLGLAGEYEQFF. The CDR3 DNA reads as TGTGCCAGCAGCTTAGGACTAGCGGGAGAGTATGAGCAGTTCTTC.

On this clonotype itself: This may be a read error: a much more frequent sequence differs by one nucleotide. This chain connects TRBV20-1 to TRBJ2-3; D might be TRBD1 (6 bases). The germline V and J ends were trimmed by 4 bases and 1 base, with 18 bases remaining between them. Per germline, CDR1 DFQATT and CDR2 SNEGSKA (reference sequence). The CDR3 runs to 16 residues. CDR3 nucleotides: TGCAGTGCTAAAGAGCTCAGGGGCCGGTGCACAGATACGCAGTATTTT. Protein product: CSAKELRGRCTDTQYF.

Notes on this clonotype: A junction boundary mismatches the germline segment, possibly from a read error. The chain carries TRBV19 and TRBJ1-5, with 8 nucleotides matching TRBD1. Germline CDR1 and CDR2: LNHDA and SQIVND (reference sequence). The length of the CDR3 is 15 residues. The chain's CDR3 is CASSIGDRPNQHQHF. CDR3 in DNA: TGTGCCAGTAGTATCGGGGACAGGCCTAATCAGCACCAGCATTTT.

The rearrangement joins TRBV7-2 to TRBJ2-5; D remains ambiguous. The CDR3 sequence is 16 residues long. CDR1 is SGHTA and CDR2 is FQGNSA in the germline V gene. The ends were cut back, 5 bases at V and 1 base at J, with 17 bases in the middle. DNA for the CDR3: TGTGCCAGCAGCGAAAGGTGGGATCGGCTCCAAGAGACCCAGTACTTC. Translating it yields CASSERWDRLQETQYF.

This clonotype was found many times. The V gene is TRBV12-3 or TRBV12-4, the J gene TRBJ1-6; D is perhaps TRBD1 (5 bases). The CDR3 spans 17 residues. V lost 3 bases to trimming and J lost 0 bases, with 12 bases between them. This CDR3 is CASSFHRGSSYNSPLHF. The DNA for the CDR3 is TGTGCCAGCAGTTTTCATCGGGGGAGCTCCTATAATTCACCCCTCCACTTT.

This clonotype was recorded at least ten times. The chain recombines TRBV4-3 with TRBJ1-2, with D possibly TRBD1 on 5 matching bases. The CDR3 runs to 15 residues. In germline, CDR1 is LGHNA, CDR2 YSLEER. V was trimmed by 1 base and J by 3 bases, leaving 12 bases between them. The CDR3 reads CASSQAGRVDYGYTF. In DNA, the CDR3 is TGCGCCAGCAGCCAAGCGGGCAGGGTGGACTATGGCTACACCTTC.

In its sample, this clonotype was seen many times. The gene calls are TRBV18 and TRBJ2-7; 8 nucleotides match TRBD1. J gave up 7 bases and V 6 bases, and 11 bases lay outside the gene matches. The CDR3 sequence is 14 residues long. CDR1 is KGHSH, CDR2 LQKENI, per germline. CDR3 sequence reads: CASSPGQAIGEQYF. The CDR3 DNA is TGTGCCAGCTCTCCGGGACAGGCCATAGGGGAGCAGTACTTC.

There are many counts of this clonotype. V gene TRBV2 combines with J gene TRBJ2-1; 10 nucleotides line up with TRBD1. This CDR3 region has 13 residues. Germline trimming cut 10 bases from V and 7 bases from J; bases unmatched to any gene: 7. CDR1 is SNHLY and CDR2 is FYNNEI in the germline V gene. For the CDR3, the DNA is TGTGCCAACTCCTGGGACAGGGGAAATGAGCAGTTCTTC. Its translation is CANSWDRGNEQFF.

The table lists this clonotype with many counts. The chain uses TRBV2 and TRBJ2-3; TRBD1 might be the D (5 bases). Per the germline V gene, CDR1 is SNHLY and CDR2 is FYNNEI. V dropped 4 bases and J dropped 4 bases, with 30 bases sitting between them. The length of the CDR3 is 20 residues. The CDR3 loop reads CASSVEQVPTPLRWADTQYF. DNA for the CDR3: TGTGCCAGCAGTGTCGAACAGGTCCCTACACCTCTACGTTGGGCAGATACGCAGTATTTT.

This clonotype was recorded at least ten times. The CDR3 protein is CASSLVSRGYTF. CDR3 DNA: TGTGCCAGCAGTCTCGTTTCGAGAGGCTACACCTTC. This chain connects TRBV12-3 or TRBV12-4 to TRBJ1-2; D ambiguous. V was pared by 5 bases and J by 8 bases, with 12 bases between. This CDR3 has 12 residues.

This chain uses TRBV7-3 with TRBJ2-7, with 8 bases lining up with TRBD1. CDR3 length: 15 amino acids. Germline loops: CDR1 SGHTA, CDR2 FQGTGA. The V segment lost 0 bases and the J segment 4 bases; nucleotides outside the gene matches: 5. In DNA form, the CDR3 reads TGTGCCAGCAGCTTAACAGGACAGGGCTTATACGAGCAGTACTTC. It encodes CASSLTGQGLYEQYF.

The sample holds a few counts of this clonotype. V and J are TRBV6-5 and TRBJ1-5, with unresolved D. V lost 2 bases and J 2 bases, leaving 10 bases between the germline ends. Looked up from germline, CDR1 is MNHEY and CDR2 is SVGAGI. This CDR3 spans 15 amino acids. The CDR3 reads CASSYAAIGNQPQHF. In DNA, the CDR3 is TGTGCCAGCAGTTACGCTGCGATCGGCAATCAGCCCCAGCATTTT.

This clonotype has a handful of counts. The chain carries TRBV5-6 and TRBJ2-3; D call uncertain. The germline CDR1 and CDR2 sequences are SGHDT and YYEEEE. The CDR3 runs 13 residues. V lost 4 bases, J lost 3 bases, and 9 bases lay in between. CDR3 in DNA: TGTGCCAGCAGCCGAAGCGAGACAGATACGCAGTATTTT. Protein: CASSRSETDTQYF.

With respect to this clonotype: Since the CDR3 does not end with the conserved phenylalanine or tryptophan, this likely comes from a read error. This chain joins TRBV18 and TRBJ2-7, with TRBD2 identical over 15 bases. The CDR3 runs to 16 residues. After removal of 6 bases from V and 0 bases from J, the junction contained 3 bases not matched to a gene. Germline V gene data show CDR1 as KGHSH and CDR2 as LQKENI. CDR3 DNA sequence: TGTGCCAGCTCCGGACTAGCGGGAGGGCCCTCCTACGAGCAGTACATC. This gives the protein CASSGLAGGPSYEQYI.

This clonotype was observed a handful of times. The rearrangement uses TRBV5-6 and TRBJ2-7; a weak D match, TRBD2 (6 bases). The CDR3 extends over 17 amino acids. Germline lookup yields CDR1 SGHDT and CDR2 YYEEEE. V lost 4 bases to trimming and J lost 2 bases, with 22 bases between them. The CDR3 sequence is CASSPLGVADTTYEQYF. CDR3 in DNA: TGTGCCAGCAGCCCCTTGGGGGTAGCGGATACGACCTACGAGCAGTACTTC.

This clonotype appeared many times. The chain employs TRBV12-3 or TRBV12-4 and TRBJ2-2; TRBD2 agrees at 7 bases. Unmatched junction bases numbered 4, after V lost 6 bases and J lost 0 bases. The CDR3 runs to 15 residues. CDR3 in amino acids: CASRYSGPNTGELFF. CDR3 coding DNA: TGTGCCAGCAGATATAGCGGGCCGAACACCGGGGAGCTGTTTTTT.

This clonotype was recorded a few times. The chain is built from TRBV5-5 and TRBJ2-5; the match to TRBD2 covers 8 bases. Germline V CDR1 and CDR2: SGHKS, YYEKEE (reference sequence). After removal of 1 base from V and 5 bases from J, the junction contained 10 bases not matched to a gene. The CDR3 is 16 residues long. The DNA for the CDR3 is TGTGCCAGCAGCTTGTTCCGCGGGGGGCGGAAGGAGACCCAGTACTTC. Translation gives CASSLFRGGRKETQYF.